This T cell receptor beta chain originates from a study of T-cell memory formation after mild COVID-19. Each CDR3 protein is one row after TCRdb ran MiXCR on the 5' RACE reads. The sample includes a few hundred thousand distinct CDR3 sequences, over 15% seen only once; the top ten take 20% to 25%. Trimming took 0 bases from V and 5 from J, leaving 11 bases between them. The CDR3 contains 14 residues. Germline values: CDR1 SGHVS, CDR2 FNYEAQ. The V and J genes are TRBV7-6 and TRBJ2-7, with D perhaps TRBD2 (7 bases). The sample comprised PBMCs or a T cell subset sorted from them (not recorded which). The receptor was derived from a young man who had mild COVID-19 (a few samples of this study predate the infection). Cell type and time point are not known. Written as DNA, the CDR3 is TGTGCCAGCAGCTTAGCGGTGCGGGGGCACGAGCAGTACTTC. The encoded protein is CASSLAVRGHEQYF.